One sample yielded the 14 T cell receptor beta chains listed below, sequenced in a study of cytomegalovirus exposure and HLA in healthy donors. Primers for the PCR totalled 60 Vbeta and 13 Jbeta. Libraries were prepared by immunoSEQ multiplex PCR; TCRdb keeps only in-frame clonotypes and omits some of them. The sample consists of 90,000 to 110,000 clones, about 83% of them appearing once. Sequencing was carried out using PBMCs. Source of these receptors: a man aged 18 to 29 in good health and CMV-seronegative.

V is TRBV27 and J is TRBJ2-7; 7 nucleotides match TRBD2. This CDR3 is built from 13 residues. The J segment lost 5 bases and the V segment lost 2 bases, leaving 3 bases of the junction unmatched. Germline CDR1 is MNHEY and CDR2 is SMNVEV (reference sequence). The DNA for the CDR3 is TGTGCCAGCAGTTTAACCCGGGAGGACGAGCAGTACTTC. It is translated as CASSLTREDEQYF.

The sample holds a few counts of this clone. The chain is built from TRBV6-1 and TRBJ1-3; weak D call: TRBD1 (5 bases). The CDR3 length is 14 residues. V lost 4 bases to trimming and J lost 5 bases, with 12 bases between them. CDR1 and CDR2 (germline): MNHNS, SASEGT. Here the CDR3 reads CASSAADSRNTIYF. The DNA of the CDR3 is TGTGCCAGCAGTGCCGCCGACAGTCGAAACACCATATATTTT.

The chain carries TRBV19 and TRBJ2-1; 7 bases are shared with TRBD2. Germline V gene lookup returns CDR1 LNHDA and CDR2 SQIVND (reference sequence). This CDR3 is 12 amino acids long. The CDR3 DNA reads TGTGCGGGGGGGGTAAGTAGGTATGAGCAGTTCTTC. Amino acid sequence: CAGGVSRYEQFF.

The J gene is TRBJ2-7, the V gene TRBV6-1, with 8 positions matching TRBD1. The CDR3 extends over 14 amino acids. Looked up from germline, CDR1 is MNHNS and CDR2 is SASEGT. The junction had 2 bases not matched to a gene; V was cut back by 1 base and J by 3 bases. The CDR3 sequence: CASSEGQGLYEQYF. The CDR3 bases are TGTGCCAGCAGTGAAGGACAGGGGCTCTACGAGCAGTACTTC.

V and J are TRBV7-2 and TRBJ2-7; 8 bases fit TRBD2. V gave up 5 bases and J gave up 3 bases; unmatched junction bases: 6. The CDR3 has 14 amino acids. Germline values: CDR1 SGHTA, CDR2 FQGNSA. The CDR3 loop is CASSRSGTYYEQYF. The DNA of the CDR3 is TGTGCCAGCAGCCGTAGCGGGACCTACTACGAGCAGTACTTC.

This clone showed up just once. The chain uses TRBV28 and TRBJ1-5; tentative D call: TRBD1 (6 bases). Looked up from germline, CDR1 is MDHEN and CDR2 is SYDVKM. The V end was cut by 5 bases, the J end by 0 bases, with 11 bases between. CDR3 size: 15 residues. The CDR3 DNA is TGTGCCAGCAGTCTCAGGGGATATAGCAATCAGCCCCAGCATTTT. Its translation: CASSLRGYSNQPQHF.

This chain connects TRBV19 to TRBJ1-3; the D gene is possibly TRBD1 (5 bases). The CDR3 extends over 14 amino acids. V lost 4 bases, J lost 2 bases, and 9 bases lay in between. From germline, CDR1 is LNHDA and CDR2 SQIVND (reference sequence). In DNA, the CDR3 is TGTGCCAGTAGTACAGACAGTCCTGGAAACACCATATATTTT. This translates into CASSTDSPGNTIYF.

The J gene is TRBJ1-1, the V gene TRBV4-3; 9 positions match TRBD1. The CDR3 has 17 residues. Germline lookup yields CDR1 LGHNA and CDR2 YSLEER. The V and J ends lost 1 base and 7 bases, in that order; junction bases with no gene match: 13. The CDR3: CASSQGRGTGPYFEAFF. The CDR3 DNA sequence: TGCGCCAGCAGCCAAGGGAGGGGGACAGGGCCCTACTTTGAAGCTTTCTTT.

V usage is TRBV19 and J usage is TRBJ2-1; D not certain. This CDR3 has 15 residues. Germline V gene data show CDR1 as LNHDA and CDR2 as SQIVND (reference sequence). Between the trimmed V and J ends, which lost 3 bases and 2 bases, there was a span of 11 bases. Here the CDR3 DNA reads TGTGCCAGTAGTATTAGTGTGGAGCCCTACAATGAGCAGTTCTTC. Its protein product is CASSISVEPYNEQFF.

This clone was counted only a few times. The CDR3 coding sequence is TGTGCCAGCACCGAGAATGGTCTGGAAGCTTTCTTT. Translated, it gives CASTENGLEAFF. V and J are TRBV28 and TRBJ1-1, with D unclear. V was trimmed by 7 bases and J by 8 bases, leaving 14 bases between them. The germline gives CDR1 MDHEN, CDR2 SYDVKM. This CDR3 contains 12 residues.

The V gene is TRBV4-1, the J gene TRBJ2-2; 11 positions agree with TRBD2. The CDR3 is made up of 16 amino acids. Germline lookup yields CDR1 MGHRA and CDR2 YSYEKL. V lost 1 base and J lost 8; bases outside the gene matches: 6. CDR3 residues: CASSQGASGRRGELFF. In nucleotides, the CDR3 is TGCGCCAGCAGCCAAGGGGCTAGCGGGAGGCGGGGGGAGCTGTTTTTT.

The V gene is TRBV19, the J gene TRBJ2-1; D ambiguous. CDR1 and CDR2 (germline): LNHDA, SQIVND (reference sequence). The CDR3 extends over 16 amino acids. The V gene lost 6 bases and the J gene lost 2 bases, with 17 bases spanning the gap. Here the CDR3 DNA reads TGTGCCAGTAGCCCCCGATTAGACACGACCTACAATGAGCAGTTCTTC. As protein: CASSPRLDTTYNEQFF.

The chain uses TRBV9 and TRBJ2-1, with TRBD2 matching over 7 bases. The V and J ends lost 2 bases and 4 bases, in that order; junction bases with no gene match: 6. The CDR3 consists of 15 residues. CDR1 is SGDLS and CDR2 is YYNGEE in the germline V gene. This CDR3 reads CASSVGGDFYNEQFF. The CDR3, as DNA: TGTGCCAGCAGCGTGGGGGGGGACTTTTACAATGAGCAGTTCTTC. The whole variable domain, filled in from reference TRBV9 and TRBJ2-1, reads DSGVTQTPKHLITATGQRVTLRCSPRSGDLSVYWYQQSLDQGLQFLIQYYNGEERAKGNILERFSAQQFPDLHSELNLSSLELGDSALYFCASSVGGDFYNEQFFGPGTRLTVL.

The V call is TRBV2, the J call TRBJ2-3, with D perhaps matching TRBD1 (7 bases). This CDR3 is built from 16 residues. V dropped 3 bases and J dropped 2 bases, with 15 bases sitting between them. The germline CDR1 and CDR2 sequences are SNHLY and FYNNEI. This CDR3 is CASSDGGQLPTDTQYF. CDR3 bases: TGTGCCAGCAGTGACGGGGGACAGCTCCCCACAGATACGCAGTATTTT.